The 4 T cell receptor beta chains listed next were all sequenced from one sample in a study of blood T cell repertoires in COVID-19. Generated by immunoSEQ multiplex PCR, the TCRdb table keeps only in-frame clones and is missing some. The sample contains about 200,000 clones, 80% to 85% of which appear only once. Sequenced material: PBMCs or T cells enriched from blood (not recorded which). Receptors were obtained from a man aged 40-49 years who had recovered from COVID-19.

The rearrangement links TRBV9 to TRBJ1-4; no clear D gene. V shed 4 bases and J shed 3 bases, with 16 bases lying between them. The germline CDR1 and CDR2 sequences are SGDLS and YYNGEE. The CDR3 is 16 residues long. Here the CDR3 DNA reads TGTGCCAGCAGCATTTCCGTCAACCAGGCTAATGAAAAACTGTTTTTT. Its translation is CASSISVNQANEKLFF.

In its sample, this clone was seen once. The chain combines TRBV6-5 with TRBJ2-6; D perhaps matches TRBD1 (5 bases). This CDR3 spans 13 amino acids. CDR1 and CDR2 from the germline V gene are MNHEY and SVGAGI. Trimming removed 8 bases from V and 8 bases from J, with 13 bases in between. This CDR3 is CASLQGDPNVLTF. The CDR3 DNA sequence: TGTGCCAGCCTGCAGGGTGATCCCAACGTCCTGACTTTC.

The CDR3 is CASSLGQQNYGYTF. The DNA for the CDR3 is TGTGCCAGCAGCTTGGGACAGCAAAACTATGGCTACACCTTC. This chain uses TRBV5-6 with TRBJ1-2, with D maybe TRBD1 (5 bases). The V end lost 0 bases, the J end lost 2 bases, and 8 bases lay between the germline ends. The germline V gene has CDR1 SGHDT and CDR2 YYEEEE. The CDR3 is made up of 14 amino acids.

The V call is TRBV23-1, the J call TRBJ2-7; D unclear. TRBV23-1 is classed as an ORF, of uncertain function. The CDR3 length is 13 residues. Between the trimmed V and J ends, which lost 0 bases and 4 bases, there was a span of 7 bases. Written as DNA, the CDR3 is TGCGCCAGCAGTCAATCGGGCGAATACGAGCAGTACTTC. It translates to CASSQSGEYEQYF.